This passage covers 20 T cell receptor beta chains from one sample sequenced in a study of shared clonotypes between healthy human individuals. The naive CD8 population came from CD45RO-negative cells selected for CCR7, without terminally differentiated effector memory CD45RA+ cells. TCRdb's copy holds only in-frame clones and misses some; the assay was immunoSEQ multiplex PCR. The sample lists under 2,000,000 clones; about 95% were seen once. Sequences were obtained from naive CD8+ T cells sorted from blood. These receptors were taken from a man aged 18-30 years in good health.

The V call is TRBV5-1, the J call TRBJ2-7, with D tentatively TRBD1 or TRBD2 (6 bases each). Trimming took off 3 bases at V and 5 bases at J, with 12 bases between the two ends. There are 13 residues in the CDR3. CDR1 SGHRS and CDR2 YFSETQ come from the germline V gene. The CDR3 region has the DNA TGCGCCAGCAGCTCAAGGGGGGTCCACGAGCAGTACTTC. Residues: CASSSRGVHEQYF. Full variable domain (remainder filled in from reference TRBV5-1 and TRBJ2-7): KAGVTQTPRYLIKTRGQQVTLSCSPISGHRSVSWYQQTPGQGLQFLFEYFSETQRNKGNFPGRFSGRQFSNSRSEMNVSTLELGDSALYLCASSSRGVHEQYFGPGTRLTVT.

This clone was counted a single time. V usage is TRBV7-9 and J usage is TRBJ2-5; tentatively, D is TRBD2 (6 bases). Per germline, CDR1 SEHNR and CDR2 FQNEAQ (reference sequence). CDR3 length: 16 residues. Trimming removed 5 bases at V and 7 bases at J, with 23 bases between. This CDR3 is CASSPGSEAGVGTQYF. The DNA of the CDR3 is TGTGCCAGCAGCCCTGGATCGGAAGCGGGTGTTGGGACCCAGTACTTC.

The CDR3 here is CASSLGWTEKETQYF. The CDR3 nucleotides read TGCGCCAGCAGCTTGGGATGGACAGAAAAAGAGACCCAGTACTTC. This chain connects TRBV5-1 to TRBJ2-5; TRBD1 might be the D (6 bases). Germline V CDR1 and CDR2: SGHRS, YFSETQ. V was clipped by 0 bases and J by 3 bases, with 12 bases between them. There are 15 residues in the CDR3.

This sequence joins TRBV23-1 and TRBJ2-5, with D uncertain. TRBV23-1 qualifies as an ORF whose function is uncertain. Deletions cut 7 bases from V and 4 bases from J, with 19 bases between. The CDR3 loop spans 15 amino acids. The CDR3 DNA follows: TGCGCCAGCAATCCCCCCCCACCACGCGGAGAGACCCAGTACTTC. This translates into CASNPPPPRGETQYF.

The gene calls are TRBV11-2 and TRBJ2-7; 7 bases are a match to TRBD2. The CDR3 is 15 amino acids. The trim removed 0 bases at V and 5 bases at J, leaving 7 bases unmatched. CDR1 is SGHAT, CDR2 FQNNGV, per germline. The DNA for the CDR3 is TGTGCCAGCAGCTTAGATCTGGCGGGAGCGAACGAGCAGTACTTC. This encodes CASSLDLAGANEQYF.

With regard to this clone: The CDR3 end shows no conserved phenylalanine or tryptophan, and so a read error is likely. This chain links TRBV6-5 with TRBJ2-7, with a tentative D call TRBD2 (5 bases). From germline, CDR1 is MNHEY and CDR2 SVGAGI. Trimming left V 6 bases short and J 6 bases short, with 18 bases between. The CDR3 contains 14 residues. The CDR3 reads CASRLRGSPLEQYL. CDR3 coding DNA: TGTGCCAGCAGACTACGAGGGAGCCCCCTCGAGCAGTACCTC.

The chain employs TRBV30 and TRBJ1-4; 10 nucleotides agree with TRBD1. Germline lookup yields CDR1 GTSNPN and CDR2 SVGIG (reference sequence). The CDR3 is made up of 13 amino acids. The CDR3 DNA reads TGTGCGGGGACAGGGGCCATCAATGAAAAACTGTTTTTT. Protein product: CAGTGAINEKLFF.

This clone was found once. J is TRBJ2-3 and V is TRBV5-4, with D hard to call. Between the trimmed V and J ends, which lost 2 bases and 1 base, there was a span of 8 bases. CDR1 is SGHNT and CDR2 is YYREEE in the germline V gene (reference sequence). The CDR3 totals 14 residues. CDR3 in amino acids: CASSFLQGTDTQYF. As DNA, the CDR3 is TGTGCCAGCAGCTTCCTGCAGGGCACAGATACGCAGTATTTT.

The V call is TRBV4-3, the J call TRBJ1-3, with 7 bases identical to TRBD1. The CDR3 contains 18 residues. The junction had 8 bases not matched to a gene; V was cut back by 0 bases and J by 0 bases. The germline V gene encodes CDR1 LGHNA and CDR2 YSLEER. The CDR3 bases are TGCGCCAGCAGCCAAGAACTACCCGGGACAGACTCTGGAAACACCATATATTTT. As protein: CASSQELPGTDSGNTIYF.

The chain recombines TRBV2 with TRBJ2-7, with 8 bases matching TRBD1. The CDR3 consists of 14 residues. Germline V CDR1 and CDR2: SNHLY, FYNNEI. V lost 8 bases, J lost 6 bases, and 12 bases stayed unmatched. CDR3 coding DNA: TGTGCCAGCGCCCCGACGACAGGGGATCCCGAGCAGTACTTC. Protein sequence: CASAPTTGDPEQYF. The full variable domain, with the rest looked up from reference TRBV2 and TRBJ2-7, is EPEVTQTPSHQVTQMGQEVILRCVPISNHLYFYWYRQILGQKVEFLVSFYNNEISEKSEIFDDQFSVERPDGSNFTLKIRSTKLEDSAMYFCASAPTTGDPEQYFGPGTRLTVT.

This clone has a handful of counts. J is TRBJ2-7 and V is TRBV9, with D possibly being TRBD2 (6 bases). There are 14 residues in the CDR3. V shed 4 bases and J shed 2 bases, with 13 bases lying between them. CDR1 and CDR2 (germline): SGDLS, YYNGEE. In DNA, the CDR3 is TGTGCCAGCAGCCCGGCTAGCGATCCCTACGAGCAGTACTTC. Amino acids: CASSPASDPYEQYF.

The chain has TRBV7-9 and TRBJ2-7; a possible D gene is TRBD1 (6 bases). The CDR3 is made up of 16 amino acids. The germline V gene encodes CDR1 SEHNR and CDR2 FQNEAQ (reference sequence). Trimming took off 5 bases at V and 5 bases at J, with 22 bases between the two ends. CDR3 region: CASSPPDRQGWNEQYF. The CDR3 nucleotides read TGTGCCAGCAGCCCCCCCGACCGGCAGGGGTGGAACGAGCAGTACTTC. Looking up the rest from reference TRBV7-9 and TRBJ2-7 gives the full variable domain: DTGVSQNPRHKITKRGQNVTFRCDPISEHNRLYWYRQTLGQGPEFLTYFQNEAQLEKSRLLSDRFSAERPKGSFSTLEIQRTEQGDSAMYLCASSPPDRQGWNEQYFGPGTRLTVT.

The J gene is TRBJ2-7, the V gene TRBV27, with D maybe TRBD2 (6 bases). The CDR3 contains 16 residues. Germline CDR1 is MNHEY and CDR2 is SMNVEV (reference sequence). V shed 0 bases and J shed 0 bases, with 12 bases lying between them. CDR3 region: CASSLSYGLSSYEQYF. The CDR3 DNA reads as TGTGCCAGCAGTTTATCGTACGGACTATCCTCCTACGAGCAGTACTTC.

V and J are TRBV10-3 and TRBJ2-5; 13 bases are a match to TRBD2. Germline CDR1 reads ENHRY; CDR2 reads SYGVKD. The V gene end was trimmed by 2 bases and the J gene end by 4 bases; junction bases not matched to a gene: 10. This CDR3 has 18 residues. The CDR3 DNA sequence: TGTGCCATCAGTGAGGGCCACGGGACTAGCGGGATCGGAGAGACCCAGTACTTC. Translated: CAISEGHGTSGIGETQYF.

This clone appeared once. The V gene is TRBV27, the J gene TRBJ2-5; TRBD2 matches at 7 bases. The V and J ends lost 1 base and 2 bases, in that order; junction bases with no gene match: 4. Germline CDR1 MNHEY, CDR2 SMNVEV (reference sequence). The CDR3 loop spans 15 amino acids. The CDR3 nucleotides are TGTGCCAGCAGTTTATGGGGGGGGGTACAAGAGACCCAGTACTTC. Translation: CASSLWGGVQETQYF.

This sequence joins TRBV25-1 and TRBJ1-1; 7 bases align to TRBD1. Trimming cost V 4 bases and J 8 bases; bases outside gene matches: 4. This CDR3 region has 12 residues. The germline V gene encodes CDR1 MGHDK and CDR2 SYGVNS. CDR3 residues: CASSGQGVEAFF. The CDR3 nucleotides are TGTGCCAGCAGTGGACAGGGTGTCGAAGCTTTCTTT.

The V gene is TRBV6-5, the J gene TRBJ1-1, with TRBD1 as a possible D gene (5 bases). This CDR3 is built from 15 residues. Germline-derived CDR1 and CDR2 are MNHEY and SVGAGI. V dropped 3 bases and J dropped 1 base, with 12 bases sitting between them. CDR3 DNA: TGTGCCAGCAGTTATCCCGACGGGGGGAACACTGAAGCTTTCTTT. It is translated as CASSYPDGGNTEAFF.

The chain combines TRBV28 with TRBJ1-5; TRBD1 matches at 8 bases. V lost 2 bases, J lost 5 bases, and 14 bases stayed unmatched. CDR3 length: 18 amino acids. Germline-derived CDR1 and CDR2 are MDHEN and SYDVKM. This CDR3 is CASSLGPRTGLRYQPQHF. Here the CDR3 DNA reads TGTGCCAGCAGTTTAGGCCCCCGGACAGGGTTAAGATATCAGCCCCAGCATTTT.

This chain connects TRBV11-2 to TRBJ2-7; D may be TRBD1 (5 bases). Germline V gives CDR1 SGHAT, CDR2 FQNNGV. The CDR3 extends over 14 amino acids. V was cut by 3 bases and J by 4 bases, with 13 bases left in between. In DNA, the CDR3 is TGTGCCAGCAGCTTCGGCAGGGAAGGGTACGAGCAGTACTTC. Its translation is CASSFGREGYEQYF.

The genes are TRBV29-1 and TRBJ2-7; D not resolved. The CDR3 covers 12 residues. Germline CDR1 reads SQVTM; CDR2 reads ANQGSEA. Between the trimmed V and J ends, which lost 4 bases and 6 bases, there was a span of 13 bases. CDR3 sequence: CSVGDPLAEQYF. Written as DNA, the CDR3 is TGCAGCGTTGGAGATCCTTTAGCCGAGCAGTACTTC.